This entry lists 24 T cell receptor beta chains sequenced from one sample in a study of beta chain features in type 1 diabetes. All of the isolated RNA was reverse transcribed, so expressed TCRB transcripts were sequenced. Using immunoSEQ multiplex PCR, the repertoire was profiled, and TCRdb retains in-frame clones only, with some absent. This sample has under 350,000 clones, with about 7.8% found just once. Material: central memory CD4+ T cells from blood. Receptors were obtained from a woman aged 18-30 years in good health.

This clone was counted between two and nine times. This sequence joins TRBV7-3 and TRBJ2-3; D possibly corresponds to TRBD1 (6 bases). The CDR3 loop spans 14 amino acids. CDR1 is SGHTA, CDR2 FQGTGA, per germline. V was shortened by 0 bases and J by 4 bases, with 8 bases between the two germline ends. In DNA, the CDR3 is TGTGCCAGCAGCTTAACTGGGGGCGCAGATACGCAGTATTTT. It is translated as CASSLTGGADTQYF.

This clone came up many times. The V call is TRBV2, the J call TRBJ2-5; D is unclear. CDR1 and CDR2 from the germline V gene are SNHLY and FYNNEI. There are 12 residues in the CDR3. V was shortened by 1 base and J by 9 bases, with 9 bases between the two germline ends. The DNA of the CDR3 is TGTGCCAGCAGTGAAGGAGTATCGGCCCAGTACTTC. Protein product: CASSEGVSAQYF. Based on the CDR3 plus reference TRBV2 and TRBJ2-5, the full variable domain is EPEVTQTPSHQVTQMGQEVILRCVPISNHLYFYWYRQILGQKVEFLVSFYNNEISEKSEIFDDQFSVERPDGSNFTLKIRSTKLEDSAMYFCASSEGVSAQYFGPGTRLLVL.

This clone was seen many times. This chain connects TRBV5-4 to TRBJ2-3; D is ambiguous. CDR1 is SGHNT, CDR2 YYREEE, per germline (reference sequence). The CDR3 totals 14 residues. Trimming pared 3 bases from V and 6 bases from J, leaving 14 bases between. CDR3 sequence reads: CASSSNTATDTQYF. As DNA, the CDR3 is TGTGCCAGCAGCTCTAACACAGCCACGGATACGCAGTATTTT.

The CDR3 DNA follows: TGTGCCTGCGGACAGCCTGGGGCCAACGTCCTGACTTTC. It encodes CACGQPGANVLTF. The chain carries TRBV30 and TRBJ2-6; D may be TRBD1 (6 bases). The V and J ends lost 6 bases and 2 bases respectively, with 8 bases between them. This CDR3 comprises 13 residues. Germline V gives CDR1 GTSNPN, CDR2 SVGIG (reference sequence).

In its sample, this clone was seen a few times. The chain combines TRBV9 with TRBJ2-7; no firm D call. CDR1 is SGDLS and CDR2 is YYNGEE in the germline V gene. The CDR3 has 14 residues. Trimming removed 3 bases at V and 0 bases at J, with 10 bases between. The CDR3: CASSEGLSSYEQYF. The CDR3, as DNA: TGTGCCAGCAGCGAAGGATTAAGCTCCTACGAGCAGTACTTC.

This clone has only a few counts. Other DNA sequences from this sample encode an identical CDR3 as well. Here the CDR3 DNA reads TGTGCCAGCAGCTTAGTTGGTGAAAAACTGTTTTTT. Translated: CASSLVGEKLFF. The genes are TRBV7-2 and TRBJ1-4; D not certain. The CDR3 consists of 12 residues. Trimming took off 1 base at V and 7 bases at J, with 4 bases between the two ends. Germline CDR1 reads SGHTA; CDR2 reads FQGNSA.

The chain uses TRBV7-8 and TRBJ1-6; D call uncertain. Trimming pared 1 base from V and 8 bases from J, leaving 9 bases between. CDR1 is SGHVS, CDR2 FQNEAQ, per germline. The CDR3 has 14 amino acids. CDR3 DNA: TGTGCCAGCAGCTTAGGGTCTTGGCATTCACCCCTCCACTTT. Protein sequence: CASSLGSWHSPLHF.

The table lists this clone with a few counts. V and J are TRBV28 and TRBJ2-1; D not resolved. The CDR3 covers 12 residues. Deletions cut 5 bases from V and 5 bases from J, with 7 bases between. Germline-derived CDR1 and CDR2 are MDHEN and SYDVKM. CDR3 region: CASSPLHNEQFF. In nucleotides, the CDR3 is TGTGCCAGCAGTCCCCTCCACAATGAGCAGTTCTTC.

This clone was observed a handful of times. The chain joins TRBV18 to TRBJ2-7; 7 positions agree with TRBD2. This CDR3 has 15 amino acids. V was clipped by 6 bases and J by 6 bases; unmatched bases: 14. The germline V gene has CDR1 KGHSH and CDR2 LQKENI. CDR3 bases: TGTGCCAGCTCTAAAGATTTAGGGACTATGAGCGAGCAGTACTTC. Translating gives CASSKDLGTMSEQYF.

This clone was observed a handful of times. The chain recombines TRBV7-9 with TRBJ1-2, with unresolved D. Germline CDR1 SEHNR, CDR2 FQNEAQ (reference sequence). The CDR3 runs to 15 residues. The V gene lost 5 bases and the J gene lost 0 bases, with 13 bases spanning the gap. The CDR3 nucleotides read TGTGCCAGCAGCCAACTGGGGTCAGCTAACTATGGCTACACCTTC. Translation gives CASSQLGSANYGYTF.

This clone has more than one count but fewer than ten. The V gene is TRBV4-1, the J gene TRBJ2-1; perhaps D is TRBD1 or TRBD2 (5 bases each). Germline CDR1 MGHRA, CDR2 YSYEKL. The V and J ends lost 2 bases and 4 bases respectively, with 15 bases between them. The CDR3 extends over 16 amino acids. CDR3 sequence reads: CASSQRDRRPYNEQFF. Written as DNA, the CDR3 is TGCGCCAGCAGCCAAAGGGACCGCCGACCTTACAATGAGCAGTTCTTC.

In this sample, this clone turned up a few times. V gene TRBV2 combines with J gene TRBJ1-1; D remains unclear. Germline CDR1 is SNHLY and CDR2 is FYNNEI. V was trimmed by 0 bases and J by 0 bases, leaving 2 bases between them. The CDR3 is 13 amino acids. CDR3 nucleotides: TGTGCCAGCAGTGAAGCTGTGAACACTGAAGCTTTCTTT. Residues: CASSEAVNTEAFF. Complete variable domain (other parts from reference TRBV2 and TRBJ1-1): EPEVTQTPSHQVTQMGQEVILRCVPISNHLYFYWYRQILGQKVEFLVSFYNNEISEKSEIFDDQFSVERPDGSNFTLKIRSTKLEDSAMYFCASSEAVNTEAFFGQGTRLTVV.

This clone was counted between two and nine times. CDR3 protein: CASSQLGTRGEQYF. CDR3 bases: TGCGCCAGCAGCCAACTAGGGACCCGAGGCGAGCAGTACTTC. The J gene is TRBJ2-7, the V gene TRBV4-3; D is possibly TRBD1 or TRBD2 (5 bases each). CDR1 and CDR2 (germline): LGHNA, YSLEER. The CDR3 covers 14 residues. With 2 bases removed from V and 6 bases from J, the gap between germline ends came to 14 bases.

V usage is TRBV6-6 and J usage is TRBJ1-6, with TRBD1 matching 10 bases. The CDR3 loop spans 15 amino acids. From germline, CDR1 is MNHNY and CDR2 SVGAGI (reference sequence). After removal of 6 bases from V and 8 bases from J, the junction contained 7 bases not matched to a gene. CDR3 sequence: CASRIRTGGDSPLHF. DNA for the CDR3: TGTGCCAGCAGGATAAGGACAGGGGGTGATTCACCCCTCCACTTT.

This clone appeared a few times. V gene TRBV7-2 combines with J gene TRBJ2-6, with D uncertain. Trimming pared 4 bases from V and 0 bases from J, leaving 16 bases between. Germline lookup yields CDR1 SGHTA and CDR2 FQGNSA. CDR3 length equals 18 residues. In nucleotides, the CDR3 is TGTGCCAGCAGCTACTCGTCGTACGGGTTCTCTGGGGCCAACGTCCTGACTTTC. Residues: CASSYSSYGFSGANVLTF.

This clone was observed a handful of times. The J gene is TRBJ2-3, the V gene TRBV11-2; D may be TRBD1 (6 bases). Germline V gene data show CDR1 as SGHAT and CDR2 as FQNNGV. Trimming cost V 1 base and J 7 bases, with 9 bases left between them. The CDR3 has 13 amino acids. The CDR3 coding sequence is TGTGCCAGCAGCTTAGGGGACAAATATACGCAGTATTTT. This gives the protein CASSLGDKYTQYF.

This clone appeared a few times. This rearrangement joins TRBV6-1 to TRBJ2-5, with D tentatively TRBD1 (6 bases). Deletions cut 7 bases from V and 1 base from J, with 13 bases between. The CDR3 spans 14 residues. The germline V gene has CDR1 MNHNS and CDR2 SASEGT. The CDR3 is CASKGGRGQETQYF. The CDR3 DNA follows: TGTGCCAGCAAGGGTGGCAGGGGCCAAGAGACCCAGTACTTC.

V and J are TRBV29-1 and TRBJ1-1; the D gene is possibly TRBD1 (6 bases). The CDR3 runs to 16 residues. V lost 7 bases to trimming and J lost 5 bases, with 26 bases between them. The V gene's germline CDR1 is SQVTM and CDR2 ANQGSEA. In DNA form, the CDR3 reads TGCAGCGCCATACCTGGGGGGCTTGGGCAGAATACTGAAGCTTTCTTT. Residues: CSAIPGGLGQNTEAFF.

The J gene is TRBJ1-6, the V gene TRBV7-3; TRBD1 aligns across 10 bases. J gave up 10 bases and V 2 bases, and 5 bases lay outside the gene matches. The V gene's germline CDR1 is SGHTA and CDR2 FQGTGA. CDR3 length: 15 amino acids. CDR3 bases: TGTGCCAGCAGCTTAGCGGGACAGGGGAAATCACCCCTCCACTTT. Its protein product is CASSLAGQGKSPLHF. Supplemented by reference TRBV7-3 and TRBJ1-6, the full variable domain reads GAGVSQTPSNKVTEKGKYVELRCDPISGHTALYWYRQSLGQGPEFLIYFQGTGAADDSGLPNDRFFAVRPEGSVSTLKIQRTERGDSAVYLCASSLAGQGKSPLHFGNGTRLTVT.

This clone was observed a handful of times. The genes are TRBV5-1 and TRBJ1-6; D remains ambiguous. This CDR3 is 14 amino acids long. Germline V gene data show CDR1 as SGHRS and CDR2 as YFSETQ. The germline V and J ends were trimmed by 2 bases and 5 bases, with 8 bases remaining between them. CDR3 protein: CASSLAVNNSPLHF. The CDR3, as DNA: TGCGCCAGCAGCTTAGCGGTAAATAATTCACCCCTCCACTTT.

This sequence joins TRBV5-4 and TRBJ1-2, with TRBD1 matching 10 bases. The CDR3 is 15 residues long. Germline V gene data show CDR1 as SGHNT and CDR2 as YYREEE (reference sequence). J gave up 7 bases and V 4 bases, and 10 bases lay outside the gene matches. CDR3 region: CASSPGDRGKSGYTF. The CDR3 region has the DNA TGTGCCAGCAGCCCGGGGGACAGGGGAAAGAGTGGCTACACCTTC. Using reference TRBV5-4 and TRBJ1-2 for the parts outside the CDR3, the full variable domain is ETGVTQSPTHLIKTRGQQVTLRCSSQSGHNTVSWYQQALGQGPQFIFQYYREEENGRGNFPPRFSGLQFPNYSSELNVNALELDDSALYLCASSPGDRGKSGYTFGSGTRLTVV.

The chain couples TRBV7-2 to TRBJ1-1, with unresolved D. V was trimmed by 5 bases and J by 1 base, leaving 14 bases between them. Germline V gene sequence: CDR1 SGHTA, CDR2 FQGNSA. This CDR3 spans 15 amino acids. The CDR3 reads CASSRLERRNTEAFF. CDR3 nucleotide sequence: TGTGCCAGCAGCCGTCTCGAGAGGAGGAACACTGAAGCTTTCTTT.

J is TRBJ2-3 and V is TRBV7-2; D not resolved. Germline-derived CDR1 and CDR2 are SGHTA and FQGNSA. CDR3 size: 13 residues. Trimming removed 5 bases at V and 6 bases at J, with 12 bases between. This CDR3 reads CASSPRLGDTQYF. The CDR3, as DNA: TGTGCCAGCAGCCCCCGCCTCGGGGATACGCAGTATTTT.

This clone was seen at least ten times. This chain's CDR3 is CASSEFAGGSSYNEQFF. As DNA, the CDR3 is TGTGCCAGCAGTGAATTCGCGGGGGGCAGCTCCTACAATGAGCAGTTCTTC. The chain combines TRBV6-1 with TRBJ2-1, with 8 positions matching TRBD2. This CDR3 comprises 17 residues. Germline trimming cut 2 bases from V and 0 bases from J; bases unmatched to any gene: 6. The germline gives CDR1 MNHNS, CDR2 SASEGT.